The entry that follows covers one T cell receptor (beta chain) sequence. This entry comes from a study of blood T cell repertoires in COVID-19. The germline gives CDR1 LGHNA, CDR2 YSLEER. V lost 1 base, J lost 6 bases, and 5 bases stayed unmatched. The length of the CDR3 is 15 residues. Living in about two dozen US areas, the participants were between roughly 18 and 90 years of age. A COVID-19 case had been met by exposed participants during the 2 weeks before study entry. Measured with immunoSEQ multiplex PCR; TCRdb has only the in-frame clones, and not every one. The repertoire holds more than 300,000 clones, with 90% to 95% as singletons.

The V gene is TRBV4-3, the J gene TRBJ1-1; 10 positions match TRBD1. This clonotype was sampled from a middle-aged woman who had been exposed to COVID-19. Sequenced input: PBMCs or T cells enriched from blood (not recorded which). CDR3 coding DNA: TGCGCCAGCAGCCAAGCGACAGGGGGCGACTCTGAAGCTTTCTTT. As protein: CASSQATGGDSEAFF.